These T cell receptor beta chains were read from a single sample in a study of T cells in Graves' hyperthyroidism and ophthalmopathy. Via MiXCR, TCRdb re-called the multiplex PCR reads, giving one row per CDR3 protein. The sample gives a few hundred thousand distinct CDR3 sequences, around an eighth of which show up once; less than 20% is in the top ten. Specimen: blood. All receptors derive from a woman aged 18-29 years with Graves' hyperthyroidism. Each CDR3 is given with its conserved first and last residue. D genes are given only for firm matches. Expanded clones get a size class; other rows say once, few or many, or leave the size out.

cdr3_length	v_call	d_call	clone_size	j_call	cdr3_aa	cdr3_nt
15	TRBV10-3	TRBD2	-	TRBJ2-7	CAISESGSLFYEQYF	TGTGCCATCAGTGAGAGCGGGAGCCTATTCTACGAGCAGTACTTC
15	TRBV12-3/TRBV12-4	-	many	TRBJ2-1	CASSFGLAVYNEQFF	TGTGCCAGCAGTTTCGGCCTAGCCGTTTACAATGAGCAGTTCTTC
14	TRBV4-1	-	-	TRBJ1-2	CASSDLEHRYGYTF	TGCGCCAGTTCTGACCTAGAACATCGGTATGGCTACACCTTC
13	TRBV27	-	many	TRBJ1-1	CASMVGSNTEAFF	TGTGCCAGCATGGTGGGATCGAACACTGAAGCTTTCTTT
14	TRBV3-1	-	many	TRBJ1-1	CASSPGIGLTEAFF	TGTGCCAGCAGCCCCGGGATAGGGCTCACTGAAGCTTTCTTT
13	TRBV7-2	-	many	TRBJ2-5	CASRRGPEETQYF	TGTGCCTCAAGGAGAGGGCCGGAAGAGACCCAGTACTTC
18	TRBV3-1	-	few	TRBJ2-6	CASSRPPTGYSGANVLTF	TGTGCCAGCAGCCGACCGCCGACAGGCTACTCTGGGGCCAACGTCCTGACTTTC
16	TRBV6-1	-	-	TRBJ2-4	CASSVQIQGAKNIQYF	TGTGCCAGCAGCGTACAGATACAGGGAGCCAAAAACATTCAGTACTTC
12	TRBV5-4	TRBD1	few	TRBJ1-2	CASTLDRAGYTF	TGTGCCAGCACCCTGGACAGGGCTGGCTACACCTTC
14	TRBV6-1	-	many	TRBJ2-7	CASDLPSVSYEQYF	TGTGCCAGCGATTTGCCTAGCGTCTCCTACGAGCAGTACTTC
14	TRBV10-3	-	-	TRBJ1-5	CAISEGEGTQPQHF	TGTGCCATCAGTGAGGGGGAGGGGACTCAGCCCCAGCATTTT
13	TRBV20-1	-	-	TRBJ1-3	CSASGSRGNTIYF	TGCAGTGCTAGTGGCAGTAGAGGAAACACCATATATTTT
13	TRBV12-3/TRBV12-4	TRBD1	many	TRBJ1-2	CASSSRTGFGYTF	TGTGCCAGCAGTTCCCGGACAGGGTTTGGCTACACCTTC
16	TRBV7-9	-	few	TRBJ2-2	CASRGAGSAVTGELFF	TGTGCCAGCAGGGGGGCGGGTAGCGCAGTCACCGGGGAGCTGTTTTTT
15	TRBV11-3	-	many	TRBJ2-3	CASSLLDSSTGTQYF	TGTGCCAGCAGCTTATTGGACAGCAGCACGGGTACGCAGTATTTT
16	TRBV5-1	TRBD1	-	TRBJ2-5	CASSLGGTGLQETQYF	TGCGCCAGCAGCCTCGGAGGGACAGGGCTACAAGAGACCCAGTACTTC
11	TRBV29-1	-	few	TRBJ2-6	CSASGANVLTF	TGCAGCGCCTCTGGGGCCAACGTCCTGACTTTC
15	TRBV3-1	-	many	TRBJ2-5	CASSQLRGTGETQYF	TGTGCCAGCAGCCAACTACGCGGGACGGGGGAGACCCAGTACTTC
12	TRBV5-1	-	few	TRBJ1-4	CASRGPGGKLFF	TGCGCCAGCCGGGGCCCGGGGGGAAAACTGTTTTTT
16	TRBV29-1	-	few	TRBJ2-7	CSVEEVLSGGPHEQYF	TGCAGCGTTGAAGAGGTACTTTCCGGGGGGCCCCACGAGCAGTACTTC
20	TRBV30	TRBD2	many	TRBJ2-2	CAWRQPRYVREGRNTGELFF	TGTGCCTGGAGACAACCCAGATATGTGCGGGAGGGGAGGAACACCGGGGAGCTGTTTTTT
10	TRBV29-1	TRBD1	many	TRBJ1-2	CSTWDSIYTF	TGCAGCACGTGGGACAGTATCTACACCTTC
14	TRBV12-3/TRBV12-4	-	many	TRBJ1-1	CASSRTVKNTEAFF	TGTGCCAGCAGCCGGACAGTCAAGAACACTGAAGCTTTCTTT
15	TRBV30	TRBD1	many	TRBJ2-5	CAWSKTGALQETQYF	TGTGCCTGGAGTAAAACAGGGGCGCTCCAAGAGACCCAGTACTTC
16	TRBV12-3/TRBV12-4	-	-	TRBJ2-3	CASSLTSGTPTDTQYF	TGTGCCAGCAGTTTAACATCGGGGACACCCACAGATACGCAGTATTTT
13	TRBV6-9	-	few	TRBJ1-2	CASSCERDYGYTF	TGTGCCAGCAGTTGCGAAAGGGACTATGGCTACACCTTC
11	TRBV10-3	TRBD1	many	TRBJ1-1	CAIRDRDEAFF	TGTGCCATCCGGGACAGGGATGAAGCTTTCTTT
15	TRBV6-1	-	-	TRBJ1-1	CASSGGEFLGTEAFF	TGTGCCAGCAGTGGCGGAGAGTTTTTGGGCACTGAAGCTTTCTTT
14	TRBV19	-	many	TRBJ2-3	CASNQAGFADTQYF	TGTGCCAGTAATCAGGCAGGGTTCGCGGATACGCAGTATTTT
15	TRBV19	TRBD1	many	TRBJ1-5	CASSGTGGAGQPQHF	TGTGCCAGTAGTGGAACAGGGGGCGCGGGTCAGCCCCAGCATTTT
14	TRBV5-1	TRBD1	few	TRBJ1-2	CASSRTDRVKGYTF	TGCGCCAGCAGCCGTACGGACAGGGTGAAGGGCTACACCTTC
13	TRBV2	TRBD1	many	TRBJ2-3	CAIFGQGGDTQYF	TGTGCCATCTTTGGACAGGGTGGTGATACGCAGTATTTT
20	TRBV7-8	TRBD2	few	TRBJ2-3	CASSQTTLAEPGTPQNTQYF	TGTGCCAGCAGCCAAACGACACTAGCGGAGCCGGGTACTCCACAAAATACGCAGTATTTT
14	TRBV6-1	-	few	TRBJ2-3	CASSYEEGTDTQYF	TGTGCCAGCAGTTACGAGGAGGGCACAGATACGCAGTATTTT
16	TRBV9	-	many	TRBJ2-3	CASSVGVGEGTDTQYF	TGTGCCAGCAGCGTAGGGGTAGGAGAGGGCACAGATACGCAGTATTTT
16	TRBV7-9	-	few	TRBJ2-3	CASTLALGTSTDTQYF	TGTGCCAGTACTCTTGCCCTCGGGACTAGCACAGATACGCAGTATTTT
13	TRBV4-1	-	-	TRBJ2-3	CASSQDTLYTQYF	TGCGCCAGCAGCCAAGACACTCTTTATACGCAGTATTTT
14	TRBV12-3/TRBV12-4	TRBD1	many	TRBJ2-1	CASRGRGLRDEQFF	TGTGCCAGCAGGGGCAGGGGGCTACGCGATGAGCAGTTCTTC
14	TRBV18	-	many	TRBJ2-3	CASSPPSSPDTQYF	TGTGCCAGCTCACCCCCGTCGAGTCCAGATACGCAGTATTTT
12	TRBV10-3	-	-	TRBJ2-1	CAISEQGHEQFF	TGTGCCATCAGTGAACAGGGCCATGAGCAGTTCTTC
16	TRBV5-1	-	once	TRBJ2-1	CASSLGVGGSYNEQFF	TGCGCCAGCAGCTTAGGGGTGGGAGGCTCCTACAATGAGCAGTTCTTC
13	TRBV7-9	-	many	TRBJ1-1	CASSLWGDTEAFF	TGTGCCAGCAGCTTATGGGGTGACACTGAAGCTTTCTTT
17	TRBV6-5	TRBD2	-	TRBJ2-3	CASSHLGLAAPTDTQYF	TGTGCCAGCAGTCACCTGGGACTAGCGGCTCCCACAGATACGCAGTATTTT
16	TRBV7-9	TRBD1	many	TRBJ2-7	CASSQSGTGDSYEQYF	TGTGCCAGCAGCCAAAGCGGGACAGGGGATTCCTACGAGCAGTACTTC
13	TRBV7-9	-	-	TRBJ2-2	CASSLGQTGELFF	TGTGCCAGCAGCTTAGGGCAGACCGGGGAGCTGTTTTTT
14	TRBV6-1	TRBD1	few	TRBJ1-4	CASSWGQLNEKLFF	TGTGCCAGCAGTTGGGGACAGCTGAATGAAAAACTGTTTTTT
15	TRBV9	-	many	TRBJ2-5	CASSTRTGVGETQYF	TGTGCCAGCAGCACCCGCACGGGAGTCGGGGAGACCCAGTACTTC